This entry features one T cell receptor (beta chain) sequence. The target antigen is unknown. The data are from a study of T cells in tumors after PD-1 blockade. Study overall: Patients had no prior checkpoint blockade, systemic immunosuppressants, or anti-cancer therapy within 4 weeks. Patients received pembrolizumab 200 mg every 3 weeks or cemiplimab 350 mg every 2 weeks. Peripheral blood samples averaged approximately 37,000 unique clonotypes and roughly 110,000 templates. Study-level results: Blood contained about 44% of the tumor's TCR clonotypes.

Sequencing was performed with immunoSEQ multiplex PCR; in TCRdb, only in-frame clones are kept and a portion is missing. The table includes 30,000 to 35,000 clones, 73% detected once. The CDR3 sequence is 15 residues long. V was trimmed by 2 bases and J by 2 bases, leaving 10 bases between them. Germline values: CDR1 MDHEN, CDR2 SYDVKM. V usage is TRBV28 and J usage is TRBJ2-4; no clear D gene. The sample consisted of PBMCs, taken after anti-PD-1 treatment. The receptor's source is a human donor with basal cell carcinoma. The CDR3 sequence is CASSLTGQSKNIQYF. The CDR3 DNA follows: TGTGCCAGCAGTTTAACCGGGCAGTCCAAAAACATTCAGTACTTC.